The rows below give T cell receptor beta chains drawn from one sample of a study of shared clonotypes between healthy human individuals. Sequenced by immunoSEQ multiplex PCR; TCRdb stores in-frame clones only, minus some. The repertoire holds approximately 600,000 clones, with about 95% as singletons. The sequenced sample was naive CD8+ T cells sorted from blood. All receptors come from a woman aged 30 to 39 in good health. CDR3s include the opening cysteine and the closing phenylalanine or tryptophan. D genes are given only for firm matches. Not every row has a clone size; where given, it reads once, few, many or a size class.

CDR3aa | CDR3nt | j_gene | v_gene | d_gene | abundance
CASSLGPLSSNYGYTF | TGTGCCAGCAGCTTAGGGCCTTTGAGTTCCAACTATGGCTACACCTTC | TRBJ1-2 | TRBV7-9 | NA | NA
CASSKNHGIQQGAWLAGVYEQYF | TGTGCCAGCAGTAAAAACCACGGGATACAACAGGGGGCATGGCTAGCGGGAGTCTACGAGCAGTACTTC | TRBJ2-7 | TRBV28 | NA | once
CASTKSAQGSAGELFF | TGTGCCAGCACCAAGAGTGCACAGGGGTCGGCCGGGGAGCTGTTTTTT | TRBJ2-2 | TRBV27 | TRBD1 | NA
CASSLFGTGPEQYF | TGTGCCAGCAGTTTGTTCGGGACAGGCCCTGAGCAGTACTTC | TRBJ2-7 | TRBV28 | TRBD1 | NA
CARRTSGSSYEQYF | TGTGCCCGACGGACTAGCGGGAGCTCCTACGAGCAGTACTTC | TRBJ2-7 | TRBV21-1 | NA | NA
CSLRTPEGENQETQYF | TGCAGCCTCCGGACACCCGAGGGGGAAAACCAAGAGACCCAGTACTTC | TRBJ2-5 | TRBV29-1 | NA | NA
CAISEPNGDSHPPRSSYYEQYF | TGTGCCATCAGTGAGCCGAACGGGGACAGTCATCCCCCCCGGTCCAGTTACTACGAGCAGTACTTC | TRBJ2-7 | TRBV10-3 | TRBD1 | NA
CASSLGPGYEQYF | TGTGCCAGCTCCCTGGGACCCGGCTACGAGCAGTACTTC | TRBJ2-7 | TRBV18 | NA | once
CASSSSDSEPIVLTF | TGTGCCAGCAGTTCCTCGGACAGCGAGCCCATCGTCCTGACTTTC | TRBJ2-6 | TRBV6-5 | NA | NA
CASSVGGMEYAFF | TGTGCCAGCAGCGTAGGTGGAATGGAGTACGCTTTCTTT | TRBJ1-1 | TRBV9 | NA | once
CASSLTTVANYGYTF | TGTGCCAGCAGTTTAACGACCGTAGCTAACTATGGCTACACCTTC | TRBJ1-2 | TRBV27 | NA | NA
CASSGLEQNNSPLHF | TGTGCCAGCAGCGGACTCGAGCAGAATAATTCACCCCTCCACTTT | TRBJ1-6 | TRBV9 | NA | NA
CASTQTSGGSYEQYF | TGTGCCAGCACCCAGACTAGCGGGGGCTCCTACGAGCAGTACTTC | TRBJ2-7 | TRBV7-9 | TRBD2 | NA
CASSFNRAGEQYF | TGTGCCAGCAGCTTTAACAGGGCTGGAGAGCAGTACTTC | TRBJ2-5 | TRBV13 | NA | NA
CASRSIADPLPSEQFF | TGTGCCAGCAGATCTATAGCGGACCCCCTACCGAGTGAGCAGTTCTTC | TRBJ2-1 | TRBV28 | NA | NA
CASSLAGPGGEQFF | TGCGCCAGCAGCTTGGCTGGCCCAGGGGGTGAGCAGTTCTTC | TRBJ2-1 | TRBV5-1 | TRBD1 | once
CASSLAGRAPQPQHF | TGTGCCAGCAGTTTAGCGGGCAGGGCACCTCAGCCCCAGCATTTT | TRBJ1-5 | TRBV27 | NA | once
CASSQDPGSYNEQFF | TGCGCCAGCAGCCAAGACCCGGGCTCCTACAATGAGCAGTTCTTC | TRBJ2-1 | TRBV4-1 | NA | NA
CASSAWVVEQYF | TGTGCCAGCAGTGCCTGGGTTGTCGAGCAGTACTTC | TRBJ2-7 | TRBV2 | NA | NA
CASSTGNVGNYGYTF | TGTGCCAGCAGTACCGGTAACGTCGGAAACTATGGCTACACCTTC | TRBJ1-2 | TRBV6-5 | NA | NA
CASSQEALFRGGRGELFF | TGCGCCAGCAGCCAAGAGGCCCTGTTCAGGGGCGGTAGGGGGGAGCTGTTTTTT | TRBJ2-2 | TRBV4-1 | NA | NA
CASSVGGQTGELFF | TGTGCCAGCAGCGTAGGGGGGCAGACCGGGGAGCTGTTTTTT | TRBJ2-2 | TRBV9 | NA | NA
CASSDFGGVNTEAFF | TGTGCCAGCAGTGATTTCGGAGGGGTGAACACTGAAGCTTTCTTT | TRBJ1-1 | TRBV2 | NA | NA
CASSQRLATGNGELFF | TGTGCCAGCAGTCAAAGACTAGCAACAGGGAATGGGGAGCTGTTTTTT | TRBJ2-2 | TRBV7-8 | NA | NA
CASSRTEGTNEKLFF | TGTGCCAGCAGCAGGACCGAGGGAACTAATGAAAAACTGTTTTTT | TRBJ1-4 | TRBV7-9 | NA | NA
CASSPDRDLVDTF | TGTGCCAGCAGCCCCGACCGAGACTTGGTTGACACCTTC | TRBJ1-2 | TRBV5-6 | NA | NA
CASSSGRGGRTEAFF | TGTGCCAGCAGCTCCGGTAGGGGGGGCCGTACTGAAGCTTTCTTT | TRBJ1-1 | TRBV5-5 | NA | NA
CAISVSGTRGPTQYF | TGTGCCATCAGTGTAAGTGGGACCCGCGGCCCTACGCAGTATTTT | TRBJ2-3 | TRBV10-3 | NA | NA
CASSRWGENTEAFF | TGTGCCAGCAGCCGTTGGGGGGAGAACACTGAAGCTTTCTTT | TRBJ1-1 | TRBV5-5 | NA | NA
CASSQGPYSNQPQHF | TGTGCCAGCAGCCAGGGTCCCTATAGCAATCAGCCCCAGCATTTT | TRBJ1-5 | TRBV27 | NA | NA
CARSALASTYEQYF | TGTGCCAGAAGCGCCTTAGCATCCACCTACGAGCAGTACTTC | TRBJ2-7 | TRBV7-9 | NA | NA
CSVEDLTSVTHYNEQFF | TGCAGCGTTGAAGATCTAACTAGCGTCACCCACTACAATGAGCAGTTCTTC | TRBJ2-1 | TRBV29-1 | TRBD2 | NA
CASSQGAGSGANVLTF | TGTGCCAGCAGCCAAGGGGCGGGGAGTGGGGCCAACGTCCTGACTTTC | TRBJ2-6 | TRBV27 | NA | NA
CASSGGLAGFTGELFF | TGTGCCAGCAGTGGGGGACTAGCGGGATTCACCGGGGAGCTGTTTTTT | TRBJ2-2 | TRBV6-1 | TRBD2 | NA
CASSTRTGITNTGELFF | TGCGCCAGCAGCACCCGGACAGGCATTACGAACACCGGGGAGCTGTTTTTT | TRBJ2-2 | TRBV5-1 | TRBD1 | NA
CASSSGNSYEQYF | TGTGCCAGCAGCTCGGGGAATTCCTACGAGCAGTACTTC | TRBJ2-7 | TRBV7-9 | NA | NA
CASSPTTNEKLFF | TGTGCCAGCAGCCCGACAACTAATGAAAAACTGTTTTTT | TRBJ1-4 | TRBV11-2 | NA | NA
CASSPPVGDEQYF | TGTGCCAGCAGTCCCCCGGTGGGGGACGAGCAGTACTTC | TRBJ2-7 | TRBV27 | NA | NA